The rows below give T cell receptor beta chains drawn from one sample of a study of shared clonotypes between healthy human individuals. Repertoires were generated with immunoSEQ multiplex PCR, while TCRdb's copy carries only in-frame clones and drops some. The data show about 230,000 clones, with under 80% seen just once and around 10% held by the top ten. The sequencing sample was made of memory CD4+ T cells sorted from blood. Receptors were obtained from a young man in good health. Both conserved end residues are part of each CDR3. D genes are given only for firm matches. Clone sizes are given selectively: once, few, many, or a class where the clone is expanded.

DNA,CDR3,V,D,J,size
TGTGCCAGCACCTCAGGGATTTTCCTCTCCTACGAGCAGTACTTC,CASTSGIFLSYEQYF,TRBV2,-,TRBJ2-7,-
TGTGCCAGCAGCGAGGCGGGGAACCCGGAAAAACTGTTTTTT,CASSEAGNPEKLFF,TRBV5-5,-,TRBJ1-4,-
TGTGCCAGCAGCCCCCCCGCCGGGGAGCTGTTTTTT,CASSPPAGELFF,TRBV7-2,-,TRBJ2-2,-
TGCAGCGTTCCCACCCTTGACTATTCTGGCAATGAGCAGTTCTTC,CSVPTLDYSGNEQFF,TRBV29-1,-,TRBJ2-1,few
TGTGCCAGCAGTTCAAGAGGTTTTAATGAAAAACTGTTTTTT,CASSSRGFNEKLFF,TRBV28,-,TRBJ1-4,many
TGTGCCAGCAGTCAGAACAGGGAGACTAGCAATCAGCCCCAGCATTTT,CASSQNRETSNQPQHF,TRBV27,-,TRBJ1-5,-
TGTGCCAGCAGCAAAGCGCTTTCAGGTGAAGCTTTCTTT,CASSKALSGEAFF,TRBV21-1,-,TRBJ1-1,few
TGCGCCAGCAGTGAGTTTAAGACAGGCTCGTCGACCGCTGAAGCTTTCTTT,CASSEFKTGSSTAEAFF,TRBV10-1,-,TRBJ1-1,-
TGCGCCAGCAGCTTGGCCTCAGGGGGCGGCTATGGCTACACCTTC,CASSLASGGGYGYTF,TRBV5-1,TRBD1,TRBJ1-2,-
TGTGCCAGCATAAGCGGGAGGCCCCGTTACAATGAGCAGTTCTTC,CASISGRPRYNEQFF,TRBV11-3,TRBD2,TRBJ2-1,-
TGTGCCAGCAGTTTAGAGAGGGGGCGCGGGGAGACCCAGTACTTC,CASSLERGRGETQYF,TRBV27,TRBD1,TRBJ2-5,-
TGTGCCAGCAGTTCGGGCGGGACAGGGTTTCGCGGGGAGCTGTTTTTT,CASSSGGTGFRGELFF,TRBV28,TRBD1,TRBJ2-2,-
TGTGCCAGTAGTAACGGGAGGAATCAGCCCCAGCATTTT,CASSNGRNQPQHF,TRBV19,-,TRBJ1-5,-
TGTGCCAGCAGTTTATTTACTAGCGGTAGCACAGATACGCAGTATTTT,CASSLFTSGSTDTQYF,TRBV27,TRBD2,TRBJ2-3,-
TGTGCCAGCAGCTTATTCTTCCTCAGGGATAACTATGGCTACACCTTC,CASSLFFLRDNYGYTF,TRBV7-2,-,TRBJ1-2,-
TGTGCCAGCAGATCTAGCGAAAGCACAGATACGCAGTATTTT,CASRSSESTDTQYF,TRBV6-1,-,TRBJ2-3,few
TGTGCCAGCAGCGTATACGACACAGATACGCAGTATTTT,CASSVYDTDTQYF,TRBV9,-,TRBJ2-3,-
TGCAGCGTTGAGAGGGGAGGGACTTTTGCCTACACCTTC,CSVERGGTFAYTF,TRBV29-1,-,TRBJ1-2,few
TGTGCCAGTAGTATCCAAGGAGCGGGAGGAAACCCCTACGAGCAGTACTTC,CASSIQGAGGNPYEQYF,TRBV19,TRBD2,TRBJ2-7,-
TGTGCCAGTAGTCCACAACTCCTGAACACTGAAGCTTTCTTT,CASSPQLLNTEAFF,TRBV19,-,TRBJ1-1,-
TGTGCCAGTAGTAAGGGACAGGGGGGAGACGAGCAGTACTTC,CASSKGQGGDEQYF,TRBV19,TRBD1,TRBJ2-7,-
TGTGCCAGTAGTAATATCAGGGGGTTTCAGCCCCAGCATTTT,CASSNIRGFQPQHF,TRBV19,TRBD1,TRBJ1-5,-
TGTGCCAGCAGTTTAAGGGGACAGGGGTCGGGCTACACCTTC,CASSLRGQGSGYTF,TRBV28,TRBD1,TRBJ1-2,-
TGTGCCAGCAGCCAGGGACCTAACTACGAGCAGTACTTC,CASSQGPNYEQYF,TRBV28,-,TRBJ2-7,once
TGCGCCAGCAGTGAATCGGGGTACACCGGGGAGCTGTTTTTT,CASSESGYTGELFF,TRBV10-1,-,TRBJ2-2,-
TGTGCCAGCAGGACCATGGCACCTCAAGAGACCCAGTACTTC,CASRTMAPQETQYF,TRBV2,-,TRBJ2-5,few
TGTGCCAGCAGTTATTTCAAAGCGGCCACCTACGAGCAGTACTTC,CASSYFKAATYEQYF,TRBV6-6,-,TRBJ2-7,-
TGTGCCAGCAGCGTAGGGGCCAGCGGGAACACCGGGGAGCTGTTTTTT,CASSVGASGNTGELFF,TRBV9,-,TRBJ2-2,-
TGTGCCAGCAGCTCGGGAGGCCCAGATACGCAGTATTTT,CASSSGGPDTQYF,TRBV9,TRBD2,TRBJ2-3,-
TGTGCCAGTAGTATTCGGGGATATAGCAATCAGCCCCAGCATTTT,CASSIRGYSNQPQHF,TRBV19,-,TRBJ1-5,-
TGTGCCAGCGAGATCTACAATGAGCAGTTCTTC,CASEIYNEQFF,TRBV2,-,TRBJ2-1,once
TGTGCCAGCAGCTTAGATTATAACCAGGGGACTGAAGCTTTCTTT,CASSLDYNQGTEAFF,TRBV11-2,-,TRBJ1-1,-
TGTGCCAGCAGCTCGAAGGGACAGGGGCGAGGCTATGGCTACACCTTC,CASSSKGQGRGYGYTF,TRBV5-6,TRBD1,TRBJ1-2,few
TGTGCCAGCAGAGGGGGGACAATCTCCTACAATGAGCAGTTCTTC,CASRGGTISYNEQFF,TRBV2,-,TRBJ2-1,-
TGTGCCAGCAGCCCGCAGGGCGGGCGGTACAATGAGCAGTTCTTC,CASSPQGGRYNEQFF,TRBV7-8,-,TRBJ2-1,-
TGTGCCAGCAGCCTAGGGTTAAACTATGGCTACACCTTC,CASSLGLNYGYTF,TRBV7-8,-,TRBJ1-2,-
TGTGCCAGCAGTTTACCGGACAGGAAGACCGGGGAGCTGTTTTTT,CASSLPDRKTGELFF,TRBV28,TRBD1,TRBJ2-2,once
TGTGCCAGCAGTGAAGGACACGGGGGTATCTACGAGCAGTACTTC,CASSEGHGGIYEQYF,TRBV2,-,TRBJ2-7,-
TGTGCCAGTAGTTGGGGGTATCAAGAGACCCAGTACTTC,CASSWGYQETQYF,TRBV19,-,TRBJ2-5,-
TGTGCCAGCAGCTTAGGACAGGGGAGCACCTACAATGAGCAGTTCTTC,CASSLGQGSTYNEQFF,TRBV5-4,TRBD1,TRBJ2-1,-
TGTGCCAGCAGCTTAACCCGAGTACAGGTTATAGATACGCAGTATTTT,CASSLTRVQVIDTQYF,TRBV7-8,-,TRBJ2-3,-
TGCGCCAGCAGCCAAGAACGGGGGAACACCGGGGAGCTGTTTTTT,CASSQERGNTGELFF,TRBV4-3,-,TRBJ2-2,-